Listed below are T cell receptor beta chains from one sample, sequenced in a study of cytomegalovirus exposure and HLA in healthy donors. Method: immunoSEQ multiplex PCR; TCRdb's copy keeps in-frame clones and lacks some. The profile shows 160,000 or so clones, more than 80% of them singletons. The sample consisted of PBMCs. Source of these receptors: a woman aged 45 to 65 in good health and CMV-seronegative. Both conserved end residues are part of each CDR3. A D gene is named only where the DNA matches it firmly. Size is omitted from some rows. Given values are once, few, many or a class for expanded clones.

j_call: TRBJ2-3; d_call: TRBD2; clone_size: .; v_call: TRBV18; cdr3_aa: CASSPRLAGTWGDTQYF; cdr3_nt: TGTGCCAGCTCACCAAGACTAGCGGGGACATGGGGAGATACGCAGTATTTT
j_call: TRBJ1-1; d_call: .; clone_size: .; v_call: TRBV19; cdr3_aa: CASSPRGLYTEAFF; cdr3_nt: TGTGCCAGTAGTCCTCGAGGACTTTACACTGAAGCTTTCTTT
j_call: TRBJ2-3; d_call: TRBD2; clone_size: few; v_call: TRBV7-2; cdr3_aa: CASSLGIAGGQGTQYF; cdr3_nt: TGTGCCAGCAGCTTAGGGATAGCGGGGGGGCAGGGTACGCAGTATTTT
j_call: TRBJ1-5; d_call: .; clone_size: .; v_call: TRBV5-1; cdr3_aa: CASSLRGNQPQHF; cdr3_nt: TGCGCCAGCAGCTTACGAGGAAATCAGCCCCAGCATTTT
j_call: TRBJ2-3; d_call: TRBD2; clone_size: .; v_call: TRBV5-4; cdr3_aa: CASSLAGGQADTQYF; cdr3_nt: TGTGCCAGCAGCTTGGCGGGGGGGCAGGCAGATACGCAGTATTTT
j_call: TRBJ2-1; d_call: .; clone_size: .; v_call: TRBV6-1; cdr3_aa: CASSYMNEQFF; cdr3_nt: TGTGCCAGCAGTTATATGAATGAGCAGTTCTTC
j_call: TRBJ1-6; d_call: TRBD1; clone_size: .; v_call: TRBV5-1; cdr3_aa: CASSTGQGNSPLHF; cdr3_nt: TGCGCCAGCAGCACCGGACAGGGGAATTCACCCCTCCACTTT
j_call: TRBJ2-1; d_call: .; clone_size: .; v_call: TRBV11-3; cdr3_aa: CASSLMGPTSSYNEQFF; cdr3_nt: TGTGCCAGCAGCTTAATGGGGCCTACATCCTCCTACAATGAGCAGTTCTTC
j_call: TRBJ1-6; d_call: TRBD1; clone_size: once; v_call: TRBV28; cdr3_aa: CASSFDRDYSPLHF; cdr3_nt: TGTGCCAGCAGTTTTGACAGGGATTATTCACCCCTCCACTTT
j_call: TRBJ2-3; d_call: .; clone_size: .; v_call: TRBV5-6; cdr3_aa: CASSSASANTDTQYF; cdr3_nt: TGTGCCAGCAGCTCTGCTAGCGCAAACACAGATACGCAGTATTTT
j_call: TRBJ2-1; d_call: TRBD1; clone_size: .; v_call: TRBV6-4; cdr3_aa: CASSQTGRNEQFF; cdr3_nt: TGTGCCAGCAGCCAGACAGGGCGGAATGAGCAGTTCTTC